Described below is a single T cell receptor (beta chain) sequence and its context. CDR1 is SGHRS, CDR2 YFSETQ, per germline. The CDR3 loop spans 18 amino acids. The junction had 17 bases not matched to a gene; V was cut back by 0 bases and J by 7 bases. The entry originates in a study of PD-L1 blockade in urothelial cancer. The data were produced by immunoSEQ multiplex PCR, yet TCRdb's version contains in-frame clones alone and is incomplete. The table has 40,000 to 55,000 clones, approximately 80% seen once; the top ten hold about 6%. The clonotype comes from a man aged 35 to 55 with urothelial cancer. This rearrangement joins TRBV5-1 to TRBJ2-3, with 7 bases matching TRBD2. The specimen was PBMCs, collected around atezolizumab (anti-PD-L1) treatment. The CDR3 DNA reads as TGCGCCAGCAGCTTGGTGCCTAGCGGAGATGGGAGTGGGAATACGCAGTATTTT. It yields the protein CASSLVPSGDGSGNTQYF.